Each of the 11 T cell receptor beta chains below was sequenced from the same sample in a study of blood T cell repertoires in COVID-19. Measured with immunoSEQ multiplex PCR; TCRdb has only the in-frame clones, and not every one. The sample carries 200,000 to 250,000 clones, approximately 90% recorded once. The sequenced sample consisted of peripheral blood. These receptors came from a man aged 45-65 years with COVID-19, enrolled during active disease.

The CDR3 here is CASSPRVTGVTVEQYF. CDR3 nucleotides: TGTGCCAGCAGCCCCAGGGTGACAGGAGTGACCGTCGAGCAGTACTTC. The V gene is TRBV7-9, the J gene TRBJ2-7, with TRBD1 as a possible D gene (6 bases). From germline, CDR1 is SEHNR and CDR2 FQNEAQ (reference sequence). V lost 5 bases and J lost 6, with 23 bases in between. The CDR3 is 16 amino acids.

CDR3 nucleotides: TGTGCCACCAGTCGGGGTGAATACTCGGATGGCTACACCTTC. This gives the protein CATSRGEYSDGYTF. The chain combines TRBV24-1 with TRBJ1-2; D not certain. The V and J ends lost 6 bases and 6 bases respectively, with 16 bases between them. CDR1 KGHDR and CDR2 SFDVKD come from the germline V gene. There are 14 residues in the CDR3.

This chain connects TRBV18 to TRBJ1-3, with TRBD1 as a possible D gene (6 bases). With 3 bases removed from V and 2 bases from J, the gap between germline ends came to 14 bases. The V gene's germline CDR1 is KGHSH and CDR2 LQKENI. The CDR3 is 16 amino acids. The CDR3 DNA reads as TGTGCCAGCTCACCCAGCGTGGCAGGGGCTGGAAACACCATATATTTT. Residues: CASSPSVAGAGNTIYF. Looking up the rest from reference TRBV18 and TRBJ1-3 gives the full variable domain: NAGVMQNPRHLVRRRGQEARLRCSPMKGHSHVYWYRQLPEEGLKFMVYLQKENIIDESGMPKERFSAEFPKEGPSILRIQQVVRGDSAAYFCASSPSVAGAGNTIYFGEGSWLTVV.

The chain employs TRBV7-9 and TRBJ2-7; possibly TRBD2 for D (5 bases). V was trimmed by 2 bases and J by 7 bases, leaving 18 bases between them. The CDR3 is 15 amino acids. Per germline, CDR1 SEHNR and CDR2 FQNEAQ (reference sequence). The chain's CDR3 is CASSLFARTSGEQYF. The CDR3 DNA reads as TGTGCCAGCAGCTTATTCGCCAGGACTTCGGGAGAGCAGTACTTC.

This rearrangement joins TRBV29-1 to TRBJ2-5, with D tentatively TRBD2 (5 bases). Trimming cost V 1 base and J 5 bases, with 17 bases left between them. Germline lookup yields CDR1 SQVTM and CDR2 ANQGSEA. CDR3 length equals 15 residues. The CDR3 region is CSVEVRADTWETQYF. In nucleotides, the CDR3 is TGCAGCGTTGAAGTGCGGGCCGATACATGGGAGACCCAGTACTTC.

This chain links TRBV7-3 with TRBJ2-1; tentatively, D is TRBD2 (6 bases). V lost 1 base and J 7 bases, leaving 17 bases between the germline ends. This CDR3 has 16 residues. CDR1 and CDR2 from the germline V gene are SGHTA and FQGTGA. For the CDR3, the DNA is TGTGCCAGCAGCTTAATGGGCCCCACCCGGGGGAATGAGCAGTTCTTC. This gives the protein CASSLMGPTRGNEQFF.

This clone showed up just a few times. The sample has other DNA sequences that encode this CDR3 too. The rearrangement joins TRBV5-1 to TRBJ1-3; no reliable D call. This CDR3 is 14 amino acids long. In germline, CDR1 is SGHRS, CDR2 YFSETQ. V dropped 0 bases and J dropped 0 bases, with 4 bases sitting between them. For the CDR3, the DNA is TGCGCCAGCAGCTTGGCTTCCTCTGGAAACACCATATATTTT. The encoded protein is CASSLASSGNTIYF.

The chain is built from TRBV7-9 and TRBJ2-2; D unresolved. This CDR3 region has 15 residues. Trimming took 3 bases from V and 3 from J, leaving 11 bases between them. Germline V CDR1 and CDR2: SEHNR, FQNEAQ (reference sequence). CDR3: CASSLREVDTGELFF. The CDR3 DNA follows: TGTGCCAGCAGCTTGCGTGAGGTGGACACCGGGGAGCTGTTTTTT. The variable domain in full, completed from reference TRBV7-9 and TRBJ2-2, reads DTGVSQNPRHKITKRGQNVTFRCDPISEHNRLYWYRQTLGQGPEFLTYFQNEAQLEKSRLLSDRFSAERPKGSFSTLEIQRTEQGDSAMYLCASSLREVDTGELFFGEGSRLTVL.

The chain couples TRBV15 to TRBJ1-6; D possibly corresponds to TRBD1 (6 bases). The CDR3 consists of 15 residues. Germline values: CDR1 LNHNV, CDR2 YYDKDF (reference sequence). V lost 1 base to trimming and J lost 4 bases, with 8 bases between them. CDR3 protein: CATSRADRYNSPLHF. CDR3 bases: TGTGCCACCAGCAGAGCGGACAGATATAATTCACCCCTCCACTTT.

In the case of this clone: Other DNA sequences within the sample encode an identical CDR3. The chain carries TRBV15 and TRBJ2-7; 9 bases align to TRBD1. Germline-derived CDR1 and CDR2 are LNHNV and YYDKDF (reference sequence). The J segment lost 4 bases and the V segment lost 5 bases, leaving 9 bases of the junction unmatched. The CDR3 has 15 residues. CDR3 bases: TGTGCCACCAGCCGCGCCGGGACAGGGTCTTACGAGCAGTACTTC. This codes for CATSRAGTGSYEQYF.

The J gene is TRBJ2-2, the V gene TRBV2; 9 nucleotides agree with TRBD1. CDR1 and CDR2 (germline): SNHLY, FYNNEI. This CDR3 has 16 residues. With 4 bases clipped from V and 0 bases from J, the junction kept 3 bases outside the gene matches. The CDR3 protein is CASSARQGANTGELFF. Written as DNA, the CDR3 is TGTGCCAGCAGTGCCCGACAGGGGGCGAACACCGGGGAGCTGTTTTTT.